One sample yielded the 25 T cell receptor beta chains listed below, sequenced in a study of regulatory T cells in long-lasting Graves disease. Time point noted: newly diagnosed GD, antithyroid drugs for less than 3 months. The TCR library was made from RNA that had been extracted from PBMCs in TRIzol. CDR3-region Arm-PCR and iRepertoire HTBI primers produced the TCR beta libraries. In TCRdb, the multiplex PCR reads were re-called with MiXCR into one record per CDR3 protein. The data show 370,000 or so distinct CDR3 sequences, around 15% seen once. Separately, the same data were catalogued under a study of T cells in Graves' hyperthyroidism and ophthalmopathy.

Sequenced here: peripheral blood mononuclear cells (PBMCs), sampled at new diagnosis, from a patient treated with antithyroid drugs. The receptors were gathered from a woman under 30 with Graves disease.

This clonotype has ten or more counts. At one of its ends the junction is not consistent with the germline gene, which may arise from a read error. This rearrangement joins TRBV4-1 to TRBJ2-2, with 9 nucleotides matching TRBD1. CDR3 length: 16 amino acids. Looked up from germline, CDR1 is MGHRA and CDR2 is YSYEKL. The CDR3 coding sequence is TGTGCCAGCAGCCCTACAGGGGGCGCGAACACCGGGGAGCTGTTTTTT. Amino acids: CASSPTGGANTGELFF.

Of note for this clonotype: This may come from a read error, since a much larger clone is one base off. V usage is TRBV13 and J usage is TRBJ2-3; D remains unclear. Germline CDR1 PRHDT, CDR2 FYEKMQ (reference sequence). The CDR3 contains 16 residues. CDR3 DNA sequence: TGTGCCAGCAGCTTAAAGGCTAGAGCGATGGCAGATACGCAGTGTTTT. This translates into CASSLKARAMADTQCF.

This chain connects TRBV2 to TRBJ1-2; 12 positions agree with TRBD1. CDR3 length: 18 residues. The V gene end was trimmed by 5 bases and the J gene end by 1 base; junction bases not matched to a gene: 11. Germline-derived CDR1 and CDR2 are SNHLY and FYNNEI. In nucleotides, the CDR3 is TGTGCCAGCAGTTTGTCCGGGACAGGGGGCATCCTTAACTATGGCTACACCTTC. It is translated as CASSLSGTGGILNYGYTF. The whole variable domain, filled in from reference TRBV2 and TRBJ1-2, reads EPEVTQTPSHQVTQMGQEVILRCVPISNHLYFYWYRQILGQKVEFLVSFYNNEISEKSEIFDDQFSVERPDGSNFTLKIRSTKLEDSAMYFCASSLSGTGGILNYGYTFGSGTRLTVV.

This clonotype showed up many times. The gene calls are TRBV20-1 and TRBJ2-3, with D unclear. Trimming left V 3 bases short and J 6 bases short, with 10 bases between. The CDR3 length is 12 residues. Per germline, CDR1 DFQATT and CDR2 SNEGSKA (reference sequence). CDR3 residues: CSARGITDTQYF. CDR3 nucleotides: TGCAGTGCTAGGGGTATCACGGATACGCAGTATTTT.

In this sample, this clonotype turned up many times. The J gene is TRBJ1-6, the V gene TRBV27, with a tentative D call TRBD1 (6 bases). The CDR3 consists of 13 residues. Germline CDR1 and CDR2: MNHEY and SMNVEV (reference sequence). V gave up 4 bases and J gave up 9 bases, with 10 bases separating them. The CDR3 sequence: CASSWGGRSPLHF. CDR3 DNA: TGTGCCAGCAGTTGGGGGGGCCGTTCACCCCTCCACTTT.

With regard to this clonotype: A much larger clone lies a single base off, so this may be a read error. The chain carries TRBV7-2 and TRBJ2-2; no clear D. The CDR3 is 14 amino acids. Per the germline V gene, CDR1 is SGHTA and CDR2 is FQGNSA. The CDR3 bases are TGTGTCAGCAGCCCTTACACGAACACCGGGGAGCTGTTTTTT. As protein: CVSSPYTNTGELFF.

This clonotype occurred many times. The chain carries TRBV6-2 or TRBV6-3 and TRBJ2-3, with 7 nucleotides matching TRBD2. CDR3 size: 14 residues. J was trimmed by 8 bases and V by 0 bases; bases with no gene match: 5. CDR1 MNHEY and CDR2 SVGEGT come from the germline V gene. CDR3 bases: TGTGCCAGCAGTTACTCCGGACTAGGGGTTACGCAGTATTTT. This encodes CASSYSGLGVTQYF.

This clonotype was recorded at least ten times. The rearrangement links TRBV20-1 to TRBJ2-7; TRBD1 aligns across 7 bases. Germline V gene lookup returns CDR1 DFQATT and CDR2 SNEGSKA (reference sequence). This CDR3 has 14 amino acids. The CDR3 DNA follows: TGCAGCGTAGCAAACAGGGGTAGCTCCTACGAGCAGTACTTC. This gives the protein CSVANRGSSYEQYF.

This clonotype showed up many times. The chain is built from TRBV12-3 or TRBV12-4 and TRBJ2-7, with a tentative D call TRBD2 (5 bases). The CDR3 is made up of 14 amino acids. V was clipped by 5 bases and J by 4 bases, with 15 bases between them. CDR3 sequence reads: CASSPEASLYEQYF. In DNA form, the CDR3 reads TGTGCCAGCAGTCCGGAAGCTAGCTTATACGAGCAGTACTTC.

This clonotype was seen at least ten times. This chain connects TRBV11-2 to TRBJ1-1, with D unclear. Germline V gene data show CDR1 as SGHAT and CDR2 as FQNNGV. The CDR3 covers 12 residues. Trimming removed 4 bases from V and 7 bases from J, with 10 bases in between. The CDR3, as DNA: TGTGCCAGCAGCTCCCGGACCGGTGAAGCTTTCTTT. Amino acid sequence: CASSSRTGEAFF. Based on the CDR3 plus reference TRBV11-2 and TRBJ1-1, the full variable domain is EAGVAQSPRYKIIEKRQSVAFWCNPISGHATLYWYQQILGQGPKLLIQFQNNGVVDDSQLPKDRFSAERLKGVDSTLKIQPAKLEDSAVYLCASSSRTGEAFFGQGTRLTVV.

This clonotype was seen many times. The chain is built from TRBV9 and TRBJ2-3, with TRBD2 matching 8 bases. V gave up 0 bases and J gave up 4 bases; unmatched junction bases: 7. Per germline, CDR1 SGDLS and CDR2 YYNGEE. The CDR3 has 16 residues. DNA for the CDR3: TGTGCCAGCAGCGTAGAAAGCGGGAGTTCAGCAGATACGCAGTATTTT. This encodes CASSVESGSSADTQYF.

This clonotype has a count of ten or more. This chain links TRBV5-5 with TRBJ2-1, with 13 bases fitting TRBD2. Germline CDR1 SGHKS, CDR2 YYEKEE (reference sequence). This CDR3 is 16 amino acids long. Unmatched junction bases numbered 4, after V lost 0 bases and J lost 7 bases. This CDR3 is CASSLGLAGGGNEQFF. The CDR3 DNA sequence: TGTGCCAGCAGCTTGGGACTAGCGGGAGGAGGAAATGAGCAGTTCTTC.

V gene TRBV28 combines with J gene TRBJ2-7; 7 positions match TRBD2. The CDR3 is 14 residues long. In germline, CDR1 is MDHEN, CDR2 SYDVKM. V was pared by 5 bases and J by 7 bases, with 11 bases of the junction left unmatched. Here the CDR3 DNA reads TGTGCCAGCAGTCTTCCCGGAGGGGACTATGAGCAGTACTTC. This sequence encodes CASSLPGGDYEQYF.

As concerns this clonotype: A far larger clone is only one base removed, so a read error is likely. The chain joins TRBV12-3 or TRBV12-4 to TRBJ2-1; 9 nucleotides agree with TRBD2. This CDR3 has 16 residues. This chain's CDR3 is CTSSLRAGGPGNEQFF. CDR3 coding DNA: TGTACCAGCAGCCTCCGGGCGGGAGGGCCCGGCAATGAGCAGTTCTTC.

A few counts support this clonotype. The chain employs TRBV20-1 and TRBJ1-5; tentative D call: TRBD1 (6 bases). Germline CDR1 DFQATT, CDR2 SNEGSKA (reference sequence). This CDR3 spans 15 amino acids. Trimming removed 6 bases at V and 1 base at J, with 16 bases between. CDR3 residues: CSAKGGGSSNQPQHF. The CDR3 DNA sequence: TGCAGTGCCAAGGGGGGGGGCTCAAGCAATCAGCCCCAGCATTTT.

The V call is TRBV4-1, the J call TRBJ1-2; D remains unclear. The CDR3 totals 14 residues. Trimming pared 2 bases from V and 7 bases from J, leaving 14 bases between. The germline V gene encodes CDR1 MGHRA and CDR2 YSYEKL. The CDR3 coding sequence is TGCGCCAGCAGCCAACCCACAGATCTCCTTGGCTACACCTTC. Its translation is CASSQPTDLLGYTF.

This clonotype appeared many times. This sequence joins TRBV3-1 and TRBJ2-1; D unclear. V shed 2 bases and J shed 7 bases, with 9 bases lying between them. The CDR3 spans 13 residues. Germline lookup yields CDR1 LGHDT and CDR2 YNNKEL (reference sequence). The chain's CDR3 is CASSQKFVNEQFF. CDR3 DNA: TGTGCCAGCAGCCAAAAGTTCGTTAATGAGCAGTTCTTC.

This clonotype has just a few counts. This sequence joins TRBV29-1 and TRBJ2-7, with 9 positions matching TRBD1. With V trimmed by 7 bases and J by 7 bases, 8 bases remained unmatched. Germline CDR1 is SQVTM and CDR2 is ANQGSEA. The CDR3 spans 12 residues. CDR3 coding DNA: TGCAGCGCTCCGGGACAGGGTCGGGAGCAGTACTTC. Translating gives CSAPGQGREQYF.

This clonotype was counted between two and nine times. The V and J genes are TRBV29-1 and TRBJ1-1, with TRBD1 identical over 10 bases. J gave up 7 bases and V 7 bases, and 6 bases lay outside the gene matches. This CDR3 contains 12 residues. The germline gives CDR1 SQVTM, CDR2 ANQGSEA. The CDR3 loop reads CSGATGGVEAFF. In DNA form, the CDR3 reads TGCAGCGGGGCGACAGGGGGCGTTGAAGCTTTCTTT.

The sample holds a few counts of this clonotype. V gene TRBV7-9 combines with J gene TRBJ2-3; D gene uncertain. The germline V gene has CDR1 SEHNR and CDR2 FQNEAQ (reference sequence). V dropped 4 bases and J dropped 7 bases, with 6 bases sitting between them. The CDR3 runs 11 residues. The CDR3 region is CASSSSNTQYF. The CDR3 bases are TGTGCCAGCAGCTCGTCAAATACGCAGTATTTT. Using reference TRBV7-9 and TRBJ2-3 for the parts outside the CDR3, the full variable domain is DTGVSQNPRHKITKRGQNVTFRCDPISEHNRLYWYRQTLGQGPEFLTYFQNEAQLEKSRLLSDRFSAERPKGSFSTLEIQRTEQGDSAMYLCASSSSNTQYFGPGTRLTVL.

This clonotype was observed many times. The chain carries TRBV3-1 and TRBJ1-1, with 11 bases identical to TRBD1. The CDR3 consists of 15 residues. The ends lost 5 bases at V and 4 bases at J; junction bases unmatched: 6. Germline CDR1 LGHDT, CDR2 YNNKEL (reference sequence). CDR3 nucleotides: TGTGCCAGCAGCACCGGGACAGGGGGTGGCACTGAAGCTTTCTTT. This translates into CASSTGTGGGTEAFF.

This clonotype was seen at least ten times. This sequence joins TRBV5-1 and TRBJ2-1; D possibly corresponds to TRBD2 (7 bases). V lost 9 bases and J lost 6, with 16 bases in between. The germline V gene encodes CDR1 SGHRS and CDR2 YFSETQ. This CDR3 is built from 13 residues. The CDR3 DNA follows: TGCGCCACCAGGGAGGGGGTCGGCAATGAGCAGTTCTTC. Its protein is CATREGVGNEQFF.

Ten or more counts support this clonotype. This sequence joins TRBV24-1 and TRBJ2-1; TRBD1 matches at 10 bases. The CDR3 contains 17 residues. Germline-derived CDR1 and CDR2 are KGHDR and SFDVKD. Germline trimming cut 5 bases from V and 7 bases from J; bases unmatched to any gene: 13. The CDR3 region is CATSGWPPRDRGNEQFF. The CDR3 DNA follows: TGTGCCACCAGTGGTTGGCCCCCGCGGGACAGGGGTAATGAGCAGTTCTTC.

This clonotype has ten or more counts. This sequence joins TRBV28 and TRBJ2-2, with 9 bases identical to TRBD2. The trim removed 3 bases at V and 5 bases at J, leaving 4 bases unmatched. The germline V gene encodes CDR1 MDHEN and CDR2 SYDVKM. The CDR3 runs 15 residues. The CDR3 DNA follows: TGTGCCAGCAGTTTGGCGCGGGGGGGGACCGGGGAGCTGTTTTTT. It yields the protein CASSLARGGTGELFF.

V usage is TRBV7-2 and J usage is TRBJ2-7, with D possibly being TRBD1 or TRBD2 (6 bases each). The V and J ends lost 2 bases and 7 bases respectively, with 21 bases between them. The CDR3 totals 16 residues. Germline V gene data show CDR1 as SGHTA and CDR2 as FQGNSA. The CDR3 region has the DNA TGTGCCAGCAGCTTAAGGGGCGCCGGGGGCCTCCTTGAGCAGTACTTC. Protein sequence: CASSLRGAGGLLEQYF.